The 27 T cell receptor beta chains below all came from one sample that was sequenced in a study of CD8+ T cells in alopecia areata. Extracted from the samples, RNA was reverse transcribed into cDNA to serve as the sequencing template. Libraries were prepared by immunoSEQ multiplex PCR; TCRdb keeps only in-frame clonotypes and omits some of them. Of approximately 210,000 clones listed, 40% to 45% are singletons. Treatment here: oral pan-JAK inhibitor, 5-10 mg twice daily. The source was CD4+ T cells sorted from blood, collected at approximately week 36, from a patient treated with tofacitinib. The receptors come from a human donor with alopecia areata.

In its sample, this clone was seen once. This chain uses TRBV29-1 with TRBJ1-2; weak D call: TRBD1 (6 bases). Looked up from germline, CDR1 is SQVTM and CDR2 is ANQGSEA. The CDR3 has 19 amino acids. The ends were cut back, 0 bases at V and 8 bases at J, with 31 bases in the middle. The CDR3 reads CSVEDQPLRGELGWSGYTF. The DNA for the CDR3 is TGCAGCGTTGAAGATCAACCTCTCAGGGGAGAGCTAGGATGGAGCGGCTACACCTTC.

J is TRBJ2-3 and V is TRBV4-3, with 8 bases fitting TRBD1. The CDR3 spans 16 residues. Trimming cost V 2 bases and J 6 bases; bases outside gene matches: 10. CDR1 is LGHNA and CDR2 is YSLEER in the germline V gene. The CDR3 sequence: CASSQRQGSPADTQYF. As DNA, the CDR3 is TGCGCCAGCAGCCAAAGACAGGGGTCCCCTGCTGATACGCAGTATTTT.

This chain links TRBV19 with TRBJ2-1; D uncertain. The CDR3 sequence is 11 residues long. Germline loops: CDR1 LNHDA, CDR2 SQIVND (reference sequence). The V gene lost 6 bases and the J gene lost 10 bases, with 10 bases spanning the gap. The CDR3 reads CASRARWEQFF. CDR3 bases: TGTGCCAGTAGAGCGAGATGGGAGCAGTTCTTC.

The rearrangement joins TRBV29-1 to TRBJ2-1; D may be TRBD2 (5 bases). The CDR3 length is 11 residues. Trimming shortened V by 3 bases and J by 15 bases, and 15 bases separated the two germline ends. CDR1 and CDR2 from the germline V gene are SQVTM and ANQGSEA. CDR3 DNA: TGCAGCGTTGAGGAGACGGCCCGGGGGTTCTTC. This codes for CSVEETARGFF.

This clone was seen a few times. V gene TRBV18 combines with J gene TRBJ1-3; 7 bases are a match to TRBD1. Looked up from germline, CDR1 is KGHSH and CDR2 is LQKENI. The length of the CDR3 is 14 residues. With 3 bases clipped from V and 5 bases from J, the junction kept 4 bases outside the gene matches. The CDR3: CASSPSGGRNTIYF. The CDR3 DNA reads as TGTGCCAGCTCACCTTCAGGGGGGAGAAACACCATATATTTT.

The chain couples TRBV7-9 to TRBJ2-3; 9 bases align to TRBD2. This CDR3 has 15 residues. J lost 8 bases, V lost 5 bases, and 11 bases had no gene match. Germline CDR1 and CDR2: SEHNR and FQNEAQ (reference sequence). The CDR3 DNA is TGTGCCAGCAGCCAGCCGACCGGACTAGCGTTTACGCAGTATTTT. Translating it yields CASSQPTGLAFTQYF.

This clone was observed a handful of times. The chain is built from TRBV7-9 and TRBJ1-1; D possibly corresponds to TRBD1 (5 bases). CDR3 length: 13 residues. Germline CDR1 is SEHNR and CDR2 is FQNEAQ (reference sequence). V lost 2 bases to trimming and J lost 8 bases, with 12 bases between them. CDR3 sequence reads: CASSLRGRDEAFF. CDR3 DNA: TGTGCCAGCAGCTTAAGGGGTAGGGACGAAGCTTTCTTT.

The rearrangement links TRBV7-2 to TRBJ2-4; TRBD1 agrees at 8 bases. Germline CDR1 is SGHTA and CDR2 is FQGNSA. Germline trimming cut 5 bases from V and 8 bases from J; bases unmatched to any gene: 11. The CDR3 spans 15 residues. The CDR3 coding sequence is TGTGCCAGCAGCCAGACCCAAAGCAGGGGGCACATTCAGTACTTC. This translates into CASSQTQSRGHIQYF.

The V and J genes are TRBV29-1 and TRBJ1-1, with D uncertain. Between the trimmed V and J ends, which lost 4 bases and 9 bases, there was a span of 12 bases. CDR1 and CDR2 from the germline V gene are SQVTM and ANQGSEA. This CDR3 spans 11 amino acids. The CDR3 nucleotides are TGCAGCGTTGTTCTTATGGAGAAAGCTTTCTTT. This translates into CSVVLMEKAFF.

This clone was seen just once. The chain employs TRBV5-1 and TRBJ2-5; D ambiguous. V lost 4 bases and J lost 3, with 13 bases in between. In germline, CDR1 is SGHRS, CDR2 YFSETQ. The CDR3 extends over 14 amino acids. CDR3 amino acids: CASSGLDPKETQYF. CDR3 bases: TGCGCCAGCAGCGGATTGGACCCTAAAGAGACCCAGTACTTC.

This clone was counted between two and nine times. V gene TRBV7-2 combines with J gene TRBJ1-2, with TRBD1 as a possible D gene (5 bases). This CDR3 region has 14 residues. Germline CDR1 reads SGHTA; CDR2 reads FQGNSA. The V gene lost 5 bases and the J gene lost 2 bases, with 12 bases spanning the gap. Here the CDR3 DNA reads TGTGCCAGCAGCGTAGAAACAGGAAACTATGGCTACACCTTC. As protein: CASSVETGNYGYTF.

For the CDR3, the DNA is TGCGCCAGCAGCTTACAAACGGCAGAGGTCGTTGGCTACACCTTC. This codes for CASSLQTAEVVGYTF. This chain joins TRBV5-1 and TRBJ1-2; D unresolved. The CDR3 length is 15 residues. Trimming cost V 2 bases and J 7 bases, with 18 bases left between them. Germline V gene lookup returns CDR1 SGHRS and CDR2 YFSETQ.

The rearrangement uses TRBV7-8 and TRBJ2-4, with D perhaps TRBD2 (5 bases). V lost 2 bases, J lost 1 base, and 12 bases lay in between. The CDR3 consists of 16 residues. CDR1 and CDR2 (germline): SGHVS, FQNEAQ. The CDR3 DNA is TGTGCCAGCAGCTTACTCCCACGCGGGGCCAAAAACATTCAGTACTTC. Translation: CASSLLPRGAKNIQYF.

This chain uses TRBV9 with TRBJ2-4; a possible D gene is TRBD2 (6 bases). V was clipped by 5 bases and J by 2 bases, with 17 bases between them. CDR3 length: 16 amino acids. Germline CDR1 SGDLS, CDR2 YYNGEE. CDR3 loop: CASSIGQRATKNIQYF. The CDR3 DNA reads TGTGCCAGCAGTATAGGCCAGCGGGCGACCAAAAACATTCAGTACTTC.

The J gene is TRBJ1-5, the V gene TRBV4-1; 7 bases are shared with TRBD1. From germline, CDR1 is MGHRA and CDR2 YSYEKL. Trimming took 5 bases from V and 4 from J; bases not matched to a gene: 8. The CDR3 loop spans 15 amino acids. The CDR3 sequence is CASSSGQVGNQPQHF. The CDR3 bases are TGCGCCAGCAGCAGTGGACAGGTTGGAAATCAGCCCCAGCATTTT.

This clone has only a few counts. The V call is TRBV10-3, the J call TRBJ2-1; D is possibly TRBD1 or TRBD2 (5 bases each). V shed 6 bases and J shed 3 bases, with 18 bases lying between them. Germline lookup yields CDR1 ENHRY and CDR2 SYGVKD. The CDR3 totals 16 residues. In nucleotides, the CDR3 is TGTGCCATCAGCGTGTCGACGGGGCAGGGCTACAATGAGCAGTTCTTC. It translates to CAISVSTGQGYNEQFF.

This clone was counted a few times. This sequence joins TRBV11-1 and TRBJ2-7; 9 positions match TRBD2. Unmatched junction bases numbered 14, after V lost 5 bases and J lost 6 bases. CDR3 length: 16 residues. CDR1 and CDR2 (germline): SGHAT, FQDESV (reference sequence). CDR3 sequence reads: CASSRREGGRAGEQYF. The DNA of the CDR3 is TGTGCCAGCAGCCGCCGGGAAGGCGGGAGGGCCGGCGAGCAGTACTTC.

This clone was seen only a few times. The chain is built from TRBV30 and TRBJ1-1; D remains ambiguous. The length of the CDR3 is 13 residues. V shed 5 bases and J shed 1 base, with 11 bases lying between them. Germline V gives CDR1 GTSNPN, CDR2 SVGIG (reference sequence). This CDR3 reads CAWDGTENTEAFF. CDR3 bases: TGTGCCTGGGACGGTACGGAGAACACTGAAGCTTTCTTT.

The sample holds a few counts of this clone. This chain connects TRBV11-2 to TRBJ1-5; D gene unclear. CDR1 and CDR2 from the germline V gene are SGHAT and FQNNGV. Trimming shortened V by 3 bases and J by 4 bases, and 7 bases separated the two germline ends. The CDR3 runs 13 residues. This CDR3 reads CASSFGWNQPQHF. The CDR3, as DNA: TGTGCCAGCAGCTTCGGATGGAATCAGCCCCAGCATTTT.

This clone was seen more than once but under ten times. This chain links TRBV30 with TRBJ1-2; TRBD1 might be the D (6 bases). The CDR3 sequence is 15 residues long. Germline CDR1 is GTSNPN and CDR2 is SVGIG (reference sequence). V lost 4 bases and J lost 8, with 23 bases in between. The CDR3 nucleotides are TGTGCCTGGAAAAGGCCTCGGGGGGCACCGAAGGGCTACACCTTC. It specifies CAWKRPRGAPKGYTF.

J is TRBJ2-6 and V is TRBV11-1; D gene uncertain. V was clipped by 8 bases and J by 0 bases, with 11 bases between them. This CDR3 region has 15 residues. Germline values: CDR1 SGHAT, CDR2 FQDESV (reference sequence). CDR3 sequence: CASQLGSSGANVLTF. For the CDR3, the DNA is TGTGCCAGCCAGTTGGGAAGCTCTGGGGCCAACGTCCTGACTTTC. The variable domain in full, completed from reference TRBV11-1 and TRBJ2-6, reads EAEVAQSPRYKITEKSQAVAFWCDPISGHATLYWYRQILGQGPELLVQFQDESVVDDSQLPKDRFSAERLKGVDSTLKIQPAELGDSAMYLCASQLGSSGANVLTFGAGSRLTVL.

This clone was found a few times. The J gene is TRBJ2-1, the V gene TRBV29-1; D is uncertain. Germline V gives CDR1 SQVTM, CDR2 ANQGSEA. The CDR3 loop spans 10 amino acids. Trimming took off 5 bases at V and 7 bases at J, with 6 bases between the two ends. CDR3: CSVSRNEQFF. The CDR3 coding sequence is TGCAGCGTTTCAAGAAATGAGCAGTTCTTC.

This clone turned up a few times. The chain is built from TRBV30 and TRBJ1-5; D gene ambiguous. The CDR3 runs to 13 residues. Germline V CDR1 and CDR2: GTSNPN, SVGIG (reference sequence). Trimming pared 2 bases from V and 3 bases from J, leaving 8 bases between. CDR3 bases: TGTGCCTGGAGTAAAGGTCTCAATCAGCCCCAGCATTTT. Its protein is CAWSKGLNQPQHF.

The V call is TRBV29-1, the J call TRBJ2-5; D remains ambiguous. The V and J ends lost 7 bases and 5 bases respectively, with 23 bases between them. This CDR3 spans 15 amino acids. Germline V lookup: CDR1 SQVTM, CDR2 ANQGSEA. The CDR3 loop reads CSAPTKGSGWETQYF. As DNA, the CDR3 is TGCAGCGCCCCAACAAAAGGTTCCGGGTGGGAGACCCAGTACTTC. The whole variable domain, filled in from reference TRBV29-1 and TRBJ2-5, reads SAVISQKPSRDICQRGTSLTIQCQVDSQVTMMFWYRQQPGQSLTLIATANQGSEATYESGFVIDKFPISRPNLTFSTLTVSNMSPEDSSIYLCSAPTKGSGWETQYFGPGTRLLVL.

This clone was detected ten times or more. The rearrangement links TRBV7-2 to TRBJ2-1, with 8 bases that match TRBD2. The CDR3 has 15 residues. In germline, CDR1 is SGHTA, CDR2 FQGNSA. V dropped 1 base and J dropped 9; count of bases not matched to a gene: 8. Here the CDR3 reads CASSLVGGLVAEQFF. The CDR3 DNA is TGTGCCAGCAGCTTAGTAGGGGGACTAGTAGCTGAGCAGTTCTTC.

The rearrangement links TRBV15 to TRBJ2-5, with D tentatively TRBD1 or TRBD2 (6 bases each). V lost 1 base and J lost 4, with 10 bases in between. CDR1 and CDR2 (germline): LNHNV, YYDKDF (reference sequence). There are 14 residues in the CDR3. As DNA, the CDR3 is TGTGCCACCAGCAGAGGGGGGCGGGGAGAGACCCAGTACTTC. Its translation: CATSRGGRGETQYF.

V usage is TRBV6-5 and J usage is TRBJ2-6; D is undetermined. CDR1 MNHEY and CDR2 SVGAGI come from the germline V gene. Deletions cut 7 bases from V and 1 base from J, with 11 bases between. The CDR3 totals 15 residues. The chain's CDR3 is CASTRRDSGANVLTF. The CDR3 DNA sequence: TGTGCCAGCACCAGAAGGGATTCTGGGGCCAACGTCCTGACTTTC.